A selection of T cell receptor beta chains follows, all from one sample in a study of blood T cell repertoires in COVID-19. Measured with immunoSEQ multiplex PCR; TCRdb has only the in-frame clones, and not every one. The table lists approximately 190,000 clones, over 80% of them singletons. The sample taken for sequencing was peripheral blood. Every receptor here comes from a woman aged 25 to 39 with acute or convalescent COVID-19. The CDR3 runs from the conserved cysteine through the conserved F or W. A D gene is named only where the DNA matches it firmly. The size entry is marked missing in some rows and otherwise reads once, few, many or a size class.

>TRBV28|few|TRBJ2-7|TRBD2
CASFQGTSGYEQYF
TGTGCCAGCTTCCAGGGGACTAGCGGGTACGAGCAGTACTTC
>TRBV7-2|few|TRBJ2-2|TRBD2
CASSLVGTSGTKGGELFF
TGTGCCAGCAGCTTAGTTGGGACTAGCGGGACCAAGGGGGGGGAGCTGTTTTTT
>TRBV19|.|TRBJ1-6|TRBD1
CASSISDRVGSPLHF
TGTGCCAGTAGTATCTCCGACAGGGTGGGTTCACCCCTCCACTTT
>TRBV29-1|.|TRBJ2-3|TRBD1
CSADRGYTDTQYF
TGCAGCGCTGACAGGGGATACACAGATACGCAGTATTTT
>TRBV28|few|TRBJ1-6|TRBD1
CASSFPGTGPNSPLHF
TGTGCCAGCAGTTTCCCCGGGACAGGCCCCAATTCACCCCTCCACTTT
>TRBV6-5|.|TRBJ2-2|.
CASLPRFGTGELFF
TGTGCCAGCCTACCACGATTCGGCACCGGGGAGCTGTTTTTT
>TRBV19|.|TRBJ2-6|TRBD1
CASSTNRGSGANVLTF
TGTGCCAGTAGTACGAACAGGGGTTCTGGGGCCAACGTCCTGACTTTC
>TRBV7-2|few|TRBJ2-1|TRBD2
CASSRRRPAGGSPNEQFF
TGTGCCAGCAGCCGGCGCCGGCCAGCGGGAGGAAGTCCGAATGAGCAGTTCTTC
>TRBV2|.|TRBJ1-2|.
CASSGTASNYGYTF
TGTGCCAGCAGTGGGACAGCCTCTAACTATGGCTACACCTTC
>TRBV5-1|.|TRBJ2-3|.
CASSLRGTARDTQYF
TGCGCCAGCAGCTTGCGGGGGACTGCCAGAGATACGCAGTATTTT
>TRBV2|few|TRBJ1-1|.
CASGVRADTEAFF
TGTGCCAGCGGCGTCAGGGCGGACACTGAAGCTTTCTTT
>TRBV29-1|.|TRBJ1-2|.
CSGHLGLYGYTF
TGCAGTGGTCATCTTGGACTGTATGGCTACACCTTC
>TRBV15|.|TRBJ1-2|TRBD1
CATSRDRGPGGYTF
TGTGCCACCAGCAGGGACAGGGGGCCGGGTGGCTACACCTTC
>TRBV19|few|TRBJ2-7|.
CASSIGRGNTYEQYF
TGTGCCAGTAGTATCGGTAGGGGTAACACCTACGAGCAGTACTTC
>TRBV5-1|.|TRBJ1-2|TRBD1
CASSPTGVYGYTF
TGCGCCAGCAGCCCGACAGGGGTCTATGGCTACACCTTC
>TRBV28|.|TRBJ2-5|TRBD1
CASSSLSDRGGETQYF
TGTGCCAGCAGTTCTTTATCAGACAGGGGCGGGGAGACCCAGTACTTC
>TRBV3-1/TRBV3-2|.|TRBJ1-5|TRBD1
CASSLDRGKGPQHF
TGTGCCAGCAGCCTTGACAGGGGCAAGGGGCCCCAGCATTTT
>TRBV27|.|TRBJ2-3|.
CASSPLSGVADTQYF
TGTGCCAGTTCTCCTTTGTCGGGGGTGGCAGATACGCAGTATTTT
>TRBV7-9|.|TRBJ2-5|.
CASSLESEQETQYF
TGTGCCAGCAGCTTAGAATCGGAGCAAGAGACCCAGTACTTC
>TRBV5-1|.|TRBJ1-5|.
CASSYQGDSNQPQHF
TGCGCCAGCAGCTACCAGGGTGATAGCAATCAGCCCCAGCATTTT